A few counts support the clone carrying this TCR beta chain. Its antigen is still unknown. The investigators reverse transcribed all of the isolated RNA, so they sequenced expressed TCRB transcripts. Assay: immunoSEQ multiplex PCR; the TCRdb copy retains only in-frame clones and omits some. There are under 250,000 clones in the sample; 11% occur only once, and 1% to 1.5% lies in the top ten. The data originate from a study of beta chain features in type 1 diabetes. Study-wide results and caveats: Shorter TCRB CDR3s, moderately but significantly so, were found in Type 1 diabetes patients in all four CD4+ subsets. A definitive answer on HLA type influencing TCRB rearrangement was not reached here. Equally in patients and controls, shorter templates might have been favored by PCR. TCRB repertoires of naive, central memory and Treg cells appeared more similar among patients than among healthy donors.

The germline V gene has CDR1 MGHRA and CDR2 YSYEKL. The V end lost 3 bases, the J end lost 1 base, and 4 bases lay between the germline ends. There are 13 residues in the CDR3. This clonotype was obtained from a man in his late teens or twenties in good health. The chain recombines TRBV4-1 with TRBJ1-5; D call uncertain. The sequencing input was central memory CD4+ T cells from blood. Here the CDR3 reads CASSQYSNQPQHF. The CDR3 coding sequence is TGCGCCAGCAGCCAGTACAGCAATCAGCCCCAGCATTTT.